This T cell receptor (beta chain) was documented in a study of identical twins. Study conclusions and caveats: Recombination models fit unrelated individuals' TCR alpha sharing but underestimated twins'. The abundant beta clonotypes from cord blood had fewer insertions, and memory repertoires had none of this.

TCRdb re-derived calls from the 5' RACE reads in MiXCR, one entry per CDR3 protein. The sample has some 590,000 distinct CDR3 sequences, approximately 10% seen once. Germline CDR1 reads ENHRY; CDR2 reads SYGVKD. This CDR3 contains 15 residues. V lost 0 bases and J 6 bases, leaving 12 bases between the germline ends. The donor group consisted entirely of healthy Caucasians. This clonotype came up many times. The antigen is unknown. These sequences were also reported in another study, on yellow fever vaccine responses in identical twins. That study adds: Twins showed a vaccine T cell response that reportedly seemed partly convergent, partly personalized.

The gene calls are TRBV10-3 and TRBJ1-5; TRBD1 might be the D (5 bases). This TCR was sampled from a woman between 18 and 29 years old in good health. Source material: PBMCs. The CDR3 DNA reads as TGTGCCATCAGTGAGTCGTTGACAGCAGGTCAGCCCCAGCATTTT. Residues: CAISESLTAGQPQHF.